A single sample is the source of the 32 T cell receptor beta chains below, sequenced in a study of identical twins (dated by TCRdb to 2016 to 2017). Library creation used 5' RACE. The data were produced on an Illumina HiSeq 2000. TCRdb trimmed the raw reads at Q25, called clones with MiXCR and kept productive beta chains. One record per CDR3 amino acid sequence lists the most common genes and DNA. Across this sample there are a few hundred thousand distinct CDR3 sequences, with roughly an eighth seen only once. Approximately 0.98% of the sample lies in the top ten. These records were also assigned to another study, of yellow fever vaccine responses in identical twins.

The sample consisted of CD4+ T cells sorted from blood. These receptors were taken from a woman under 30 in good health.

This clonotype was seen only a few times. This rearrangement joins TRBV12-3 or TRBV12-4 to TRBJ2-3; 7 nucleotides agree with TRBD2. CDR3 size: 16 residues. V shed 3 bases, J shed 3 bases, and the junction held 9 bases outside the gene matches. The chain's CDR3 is CASSLRGFPETDTQYF. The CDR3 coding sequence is TGTGCCAGCAGTTTGCGGGGGTTTCCAGAAACAGATACGCAGTATTTT.

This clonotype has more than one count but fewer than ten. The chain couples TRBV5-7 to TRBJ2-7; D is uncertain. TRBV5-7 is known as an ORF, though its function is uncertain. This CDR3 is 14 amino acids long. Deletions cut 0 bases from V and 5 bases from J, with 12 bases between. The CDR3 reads CASSLVKLAHEQYF. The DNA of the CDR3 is TGTGCCAGCAGCTTGGTGAAACTTGCCCACGAGCAGTACTTC.

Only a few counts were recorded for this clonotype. For the CDR3, the DNA is TGTGCCAGTTTTCCAGGGAACTCTGGAAACACCATATATTTT. Encoded protein: CASFPGNSGNTIYF. The chain joins TRBV18 to TRBJ1-3, with TRBD1 as a possible D gene (5 bases). The CDR3 loop spans 14 amino acids. Trimming removed 9 bases from V and 0 bases from J, with 12 bases in between. Germline values: CDR1 KGHSH, CDR2 LQKENI.

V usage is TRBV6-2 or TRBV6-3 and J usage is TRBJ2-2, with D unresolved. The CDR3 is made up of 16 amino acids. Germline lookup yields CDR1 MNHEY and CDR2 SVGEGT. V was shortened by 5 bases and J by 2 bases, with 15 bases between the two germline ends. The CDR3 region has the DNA TGTGCCAGCAGTAAGGATCGACTGACTAACACCGGGGAGCTGTTTTTT. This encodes CASSKDRLTNTGELFF.

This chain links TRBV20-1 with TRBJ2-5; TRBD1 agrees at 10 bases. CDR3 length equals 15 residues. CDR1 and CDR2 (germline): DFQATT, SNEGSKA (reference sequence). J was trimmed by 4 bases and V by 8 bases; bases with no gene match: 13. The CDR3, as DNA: TGCAGTCCGACCCCGGGGGACAGGGGATTAGAGACCCAGTACTTC. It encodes CSPTPGDRGLETQYF.

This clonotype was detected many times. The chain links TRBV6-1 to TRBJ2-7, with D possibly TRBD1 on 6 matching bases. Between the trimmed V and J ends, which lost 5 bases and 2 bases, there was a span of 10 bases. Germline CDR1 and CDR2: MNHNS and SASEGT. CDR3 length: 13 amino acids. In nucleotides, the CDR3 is TGTGCCAGCAGTAGGGCAGGGGCCTACGAGCAGTACTTC. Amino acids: CASSRAGAYEQYF.

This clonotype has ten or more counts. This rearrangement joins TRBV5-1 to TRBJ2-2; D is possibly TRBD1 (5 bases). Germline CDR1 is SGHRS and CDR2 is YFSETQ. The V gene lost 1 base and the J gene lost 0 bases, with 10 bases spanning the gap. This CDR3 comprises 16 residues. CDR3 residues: CASSLSKTANTGELFF. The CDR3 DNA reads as TGCGCCAGCAGCTTGTCAAAGACAGCGAACACCGGGGAGCTGTTTTTT.

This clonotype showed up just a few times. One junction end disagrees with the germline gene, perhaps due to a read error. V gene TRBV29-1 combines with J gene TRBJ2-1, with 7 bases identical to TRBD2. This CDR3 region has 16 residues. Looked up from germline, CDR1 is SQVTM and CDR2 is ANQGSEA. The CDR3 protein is CGGRERAGVSYNEQFF. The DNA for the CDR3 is TGTGGGGGGAGGGAGAGGGCGGGAGTGTCCTACAATGAGCAGTTCTTC.

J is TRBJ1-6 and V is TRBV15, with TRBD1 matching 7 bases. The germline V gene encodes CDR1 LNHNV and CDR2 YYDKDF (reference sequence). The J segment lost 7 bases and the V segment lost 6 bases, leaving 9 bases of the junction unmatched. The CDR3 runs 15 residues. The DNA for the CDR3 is TGTGCCACCAGGACCCGGGGGACAGACAATTCACCCCTCCACTTT. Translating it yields CATRTRGTDNSPLHF.

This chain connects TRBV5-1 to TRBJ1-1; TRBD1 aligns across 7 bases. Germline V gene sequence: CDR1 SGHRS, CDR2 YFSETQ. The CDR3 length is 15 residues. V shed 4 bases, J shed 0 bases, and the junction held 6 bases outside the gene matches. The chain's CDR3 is CASSRGDRLNTEAFF. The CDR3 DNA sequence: TGCGCCAGCAGCAGAGGGGACAGATTGAACACTGAAGCTTTCTTT.

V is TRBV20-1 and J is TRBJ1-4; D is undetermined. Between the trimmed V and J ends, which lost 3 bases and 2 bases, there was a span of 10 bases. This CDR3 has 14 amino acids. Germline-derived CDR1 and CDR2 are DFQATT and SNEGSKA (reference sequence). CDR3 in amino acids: CSASVSGTNEKLFF. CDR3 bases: TGCAGTGCTAGTGTATCTGGGACTAATGAAAAACTGTTTTTT.

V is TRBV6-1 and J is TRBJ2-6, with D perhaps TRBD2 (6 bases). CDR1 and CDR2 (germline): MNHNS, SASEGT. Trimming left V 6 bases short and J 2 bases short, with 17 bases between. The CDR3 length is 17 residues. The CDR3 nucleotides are TGTGCCAGCAGCCAACTAGCTTTGGGCCCTGGGGCCAACGTCCTGACTTTC. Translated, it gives CASSQLALGPGANVLTF.

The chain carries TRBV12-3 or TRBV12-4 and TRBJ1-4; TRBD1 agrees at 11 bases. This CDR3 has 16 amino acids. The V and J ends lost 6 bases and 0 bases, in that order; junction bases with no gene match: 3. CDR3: CASSRTGGSTNEKLFF. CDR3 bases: TGTGCCAGCAGCAGGACAGGGGGCTCAACTAATGAAAAACTGTTTTTT.

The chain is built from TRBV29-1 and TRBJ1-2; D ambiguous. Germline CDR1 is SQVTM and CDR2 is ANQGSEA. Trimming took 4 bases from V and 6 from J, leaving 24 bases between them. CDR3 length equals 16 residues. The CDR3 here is CSVVGPQVASRDGYTF. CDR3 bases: TGCAGCGTTGTAGGGCCTCAAGTGGCTTCTAGGGATGGCTACACCTTC.

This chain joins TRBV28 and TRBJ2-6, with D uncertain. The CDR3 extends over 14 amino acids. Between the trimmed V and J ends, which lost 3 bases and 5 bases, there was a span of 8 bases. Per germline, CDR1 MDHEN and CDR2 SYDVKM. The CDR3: CASSFRRRANVLTF. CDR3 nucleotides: TGTGCCAGCAGTTTCAGAAGGCGGGCCAACGTCCTGACTTTC.

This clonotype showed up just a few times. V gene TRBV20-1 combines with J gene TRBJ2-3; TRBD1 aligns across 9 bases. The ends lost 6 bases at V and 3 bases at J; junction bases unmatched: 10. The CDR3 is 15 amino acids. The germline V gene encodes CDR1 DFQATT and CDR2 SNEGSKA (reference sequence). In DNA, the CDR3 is TGCAGTGCACAGACGGGGACAGGGAAAACAGATACGCAGTATTTT. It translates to CSAQTGTGKTDTQYF.

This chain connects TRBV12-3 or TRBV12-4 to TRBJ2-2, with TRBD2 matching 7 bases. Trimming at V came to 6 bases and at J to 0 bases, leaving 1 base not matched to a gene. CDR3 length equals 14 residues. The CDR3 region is CASRGLPNTGELFF. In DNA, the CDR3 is TGTGCCAGCAGGGGACTACCGAACACCGGGGAGCTGTTTTTT.

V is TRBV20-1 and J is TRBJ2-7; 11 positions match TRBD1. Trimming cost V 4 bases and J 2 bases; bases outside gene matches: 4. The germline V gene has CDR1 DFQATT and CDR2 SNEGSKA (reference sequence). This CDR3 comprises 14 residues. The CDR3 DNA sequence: TGCAGTGCTACTTGGGACAGGGGGACCTACGAGCAGTACTTC. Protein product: CSATWDRGTYEQYF.

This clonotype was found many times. CDR3 protein: CSVEPGQITTTDTQYF. DNA of the CDR3: TGCAGCGTAGAGCCGGGACAGATAACCACCACAGATACGCAGTATTTT. The chain uses TRBV29-1 and TRBJ2-3; 7 bases match TRBD1. The CDR3 sequence is 16 residues long. The junction had 14 bases not matched to a gene; V was cut back by 6 bases and J by 2 bases. Germline V lookup: CDR1 SQVTM, CDR2 ANQGSEA.

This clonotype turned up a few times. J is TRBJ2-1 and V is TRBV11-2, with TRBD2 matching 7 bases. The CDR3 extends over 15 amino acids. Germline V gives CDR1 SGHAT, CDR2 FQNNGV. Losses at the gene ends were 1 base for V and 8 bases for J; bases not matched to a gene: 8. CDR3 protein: CASSLAQRGDHEQFF. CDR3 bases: TGTGCCAGCAGCTTAGCCCAGCGGGGAGACCATGAGCAGTTCTTC.

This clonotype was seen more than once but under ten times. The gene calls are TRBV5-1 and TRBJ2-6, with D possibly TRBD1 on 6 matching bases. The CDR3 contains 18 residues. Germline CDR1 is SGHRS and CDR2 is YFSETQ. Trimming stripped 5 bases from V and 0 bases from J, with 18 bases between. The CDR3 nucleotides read TGCGCCAGCAGAATGACCGGGACACCCGTCTCTGGGGCCAACGTCCTGACTTTC. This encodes CASRMTGTPVSGANVLTF.

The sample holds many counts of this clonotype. Here the CDR3 DNA reads TGTGCCAGCAGTGGGGCATTTGGCTCCTACAATGAGCAGTTCTTC. This translates into CASSGAFGSYNEQFF. V and J are TRBV12-3 or TRBV12-4 and TRBJ2-1; perhaps TRBD1 as D (5 bases). The CDR3 sequence is 15 residues long. The V and J ends lost 5 bases and 0 bases respectively, with 11 bases between them.

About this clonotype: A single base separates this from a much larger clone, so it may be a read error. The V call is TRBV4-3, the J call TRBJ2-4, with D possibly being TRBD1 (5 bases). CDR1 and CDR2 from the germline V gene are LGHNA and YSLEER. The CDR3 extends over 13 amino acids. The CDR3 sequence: CASSQGQSNIQHF. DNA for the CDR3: TGCGCCAGCAGCCAAGGACAGTCTAACATTCAGCACTTC.

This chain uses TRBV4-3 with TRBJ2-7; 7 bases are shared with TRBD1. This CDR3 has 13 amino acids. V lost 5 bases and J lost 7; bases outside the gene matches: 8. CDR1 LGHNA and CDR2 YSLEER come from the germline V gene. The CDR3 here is CASSLQGKGEQYF. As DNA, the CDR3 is TGCGCCAGCAGCTTACAGGGGAAGGGGGAGCAGTACTTC.

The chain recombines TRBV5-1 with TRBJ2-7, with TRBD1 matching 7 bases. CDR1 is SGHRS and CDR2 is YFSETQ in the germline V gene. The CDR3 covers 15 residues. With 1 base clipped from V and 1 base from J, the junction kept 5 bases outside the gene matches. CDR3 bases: TGCGCCAGCAGCTTGCTCGACAGGGTGTCCTACGAGCAGTACTTC. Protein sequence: CASSLLDRVSYEQYF. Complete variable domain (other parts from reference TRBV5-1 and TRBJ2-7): KAGVTQTPRYLIKTRGQQVTLSCSPISGHRSVSWYQQTPGQGLQFLFEYFSETQRNKGNFPGRFSGRQFSNSRSEMNVSTLELGDSALYLCASSLLDRVSYEQYFGPGTRLTVT.

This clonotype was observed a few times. The CDR3 coding sequence is TGCGCCAGCAGCCAAGAAAGGGGAGGGCTAGCCAAAAACATTCAGTACTTC. Its translation: CASSQERGGLAKNIQYF. V is TRBV4-3 and J is TRBJ2-4, with 7 bases aligning to TRBD2. Germline V gene lookup returns CDR1 LGHNA and CDR2 YSLEER. The CDR3 length is 17 residues. Trimming removed 0 bases from V and 0 bases from J; junction bases left unmatched: 5.

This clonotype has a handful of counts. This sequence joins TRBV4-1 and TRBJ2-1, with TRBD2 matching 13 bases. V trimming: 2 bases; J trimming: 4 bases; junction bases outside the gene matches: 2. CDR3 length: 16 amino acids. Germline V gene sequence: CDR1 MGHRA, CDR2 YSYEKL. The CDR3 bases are TGCGCCAGCAGCCAACCGACTAGCGGGAGGTACAATGAGCAGTTCTTC. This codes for CASSQPTSGRYNEQFF.

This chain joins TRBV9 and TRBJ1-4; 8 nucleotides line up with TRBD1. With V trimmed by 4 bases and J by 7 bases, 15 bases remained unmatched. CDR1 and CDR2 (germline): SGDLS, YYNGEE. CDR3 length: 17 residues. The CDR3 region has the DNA TGTGCCAGCAGCCCCGGGAGTGACAGGGGCGTACGTGAAAAACTGTTTTTT. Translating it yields CASSPGSDRGVREKLFF.

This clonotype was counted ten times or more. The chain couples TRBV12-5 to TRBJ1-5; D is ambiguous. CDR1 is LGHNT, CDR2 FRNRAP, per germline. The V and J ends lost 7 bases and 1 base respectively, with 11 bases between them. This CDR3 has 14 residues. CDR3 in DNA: TGTGCTAGTGCTCCCCCGGACAGCAATCAGCCCCAGCATTTT. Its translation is CASAPPDSNQPQHF.

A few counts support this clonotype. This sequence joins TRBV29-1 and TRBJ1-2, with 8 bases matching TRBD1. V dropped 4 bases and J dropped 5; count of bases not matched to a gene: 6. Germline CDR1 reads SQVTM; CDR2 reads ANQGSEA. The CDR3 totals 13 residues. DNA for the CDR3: TGCAGCGTTGTCTCAGGGGGCGAGTATGGCTACACCTTC. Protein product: CSVVSGGEYGYTF.

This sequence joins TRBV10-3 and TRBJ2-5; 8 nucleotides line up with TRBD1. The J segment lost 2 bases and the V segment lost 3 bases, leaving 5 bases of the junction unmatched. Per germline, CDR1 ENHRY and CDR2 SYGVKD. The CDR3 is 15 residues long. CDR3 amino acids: CAISEPGQAQETQYF. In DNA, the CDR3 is TGTGCCATCAGTGAACCGGGACAGGCTCAAGAGACCCAGTACTTC.

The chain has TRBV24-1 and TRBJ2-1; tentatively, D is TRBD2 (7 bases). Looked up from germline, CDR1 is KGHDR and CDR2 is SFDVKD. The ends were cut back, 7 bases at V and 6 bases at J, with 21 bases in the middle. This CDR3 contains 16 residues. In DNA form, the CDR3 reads TGTGCCACCAGAGATGGCGGGGGCCTTGAACTCAATGAGCAGTTCTTC. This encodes CATRDGGGLELNEQFF.